This paragraph covers one T cell receptor beta chain sequence. Individual cDNA molecules had unique molecular identifiers attached to them by the library. TCRdb fed the RACE reads into MiXCR, producing one record per CDR3 protein. This sample has fewer than 200,000 distinct CDR3 sequences, with about a quarter found just once. The sample comes from a study of human T cells and chemical hapten exposure. Stated time point: patch test 3, about 24 weeks after DPC sensitization. Treatment reported: therapeutic diphenylcyclopropenone sensitization with weekly scalp DPC. Alopecia patients, 18 to 70 years old and DPC-suitable, served as donors. Germline V CDR1 and CDR2: SQVTM, ANQGSEA. The CDR3 extends over 14 amino acids. The V and J ends lost 4 bases and 4 bases, in that order; junction bases with no gene match: 9.

This chain links TRBV29-1 with TRBJ1-2, with 7 bases aligning to TRBD1. The starting material was whole blood, obtained in connection with sensitization to the hapten diphenylcyclopropenone (DPC). The origin of this receptor is a woman aged 18-30 years with alopecia areata. Some clones in this sample may be carry-over from other donors' samples. The CDR3 spells CSVVVGTVTYGYTF. DNA of the CDR3: TGCAGCGTTGTGGTTGGGACAGTCACCTATGGCTACACCTTC.